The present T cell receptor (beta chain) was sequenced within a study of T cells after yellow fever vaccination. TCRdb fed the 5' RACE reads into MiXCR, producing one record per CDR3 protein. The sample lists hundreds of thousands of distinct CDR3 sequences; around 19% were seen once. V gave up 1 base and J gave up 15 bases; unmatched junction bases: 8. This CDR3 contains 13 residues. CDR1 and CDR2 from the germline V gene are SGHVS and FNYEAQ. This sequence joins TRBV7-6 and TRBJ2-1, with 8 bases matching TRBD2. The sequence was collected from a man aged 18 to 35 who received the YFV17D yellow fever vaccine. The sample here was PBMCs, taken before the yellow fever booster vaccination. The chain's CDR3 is CASSLEGLGTPFF. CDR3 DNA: TGTGCCAGCAGCTTAGAGGGACTAGGGACTCCGTTCTTC.